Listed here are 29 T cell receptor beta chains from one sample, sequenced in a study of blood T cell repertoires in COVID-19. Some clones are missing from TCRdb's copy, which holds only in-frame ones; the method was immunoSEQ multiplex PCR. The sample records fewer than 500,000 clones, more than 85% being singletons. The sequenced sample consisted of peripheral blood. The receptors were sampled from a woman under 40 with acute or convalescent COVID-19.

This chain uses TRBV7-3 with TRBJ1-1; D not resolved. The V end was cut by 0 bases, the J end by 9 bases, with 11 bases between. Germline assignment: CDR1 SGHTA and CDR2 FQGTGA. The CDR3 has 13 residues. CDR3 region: CASSLTELTQAFF. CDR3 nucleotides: TGTGCCAGCAGCTTAACAGAACTCACCCAAGCTTTCTTT.

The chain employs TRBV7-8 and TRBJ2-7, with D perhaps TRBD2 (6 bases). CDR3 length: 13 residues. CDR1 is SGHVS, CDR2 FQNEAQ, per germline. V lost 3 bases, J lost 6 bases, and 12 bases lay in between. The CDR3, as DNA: TGTGCCAGCAGCTTCAGGGAGGTGGCCGAGCAGTACTTC. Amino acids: CASSFREVAEQYF.

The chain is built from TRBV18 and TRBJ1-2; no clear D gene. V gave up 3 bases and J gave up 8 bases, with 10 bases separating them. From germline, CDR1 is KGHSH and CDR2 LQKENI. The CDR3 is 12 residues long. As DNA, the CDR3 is TGTGCCAGCTCACCGGACGGGAGCGGCTACACCTTC. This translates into CASSPDGSGYTF. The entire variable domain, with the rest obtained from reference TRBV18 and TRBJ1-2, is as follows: NAGVMQNPRHLVRRRGQEARLRCSPMKGHSHVYWYRQLPEEGLKFMVYLQKENIIDESGMPKERFSAEFPKEGPSILRIQQVVRGDSAAYFCASSPDGSGYTFGSGTRLTVV.

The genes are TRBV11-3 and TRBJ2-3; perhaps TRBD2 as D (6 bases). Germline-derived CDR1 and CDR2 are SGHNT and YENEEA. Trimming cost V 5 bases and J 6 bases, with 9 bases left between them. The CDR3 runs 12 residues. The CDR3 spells CASSRLGDTQYF. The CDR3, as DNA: TGTGCCAGCAGCCGACTAGGGGATACGCAGTATTTT. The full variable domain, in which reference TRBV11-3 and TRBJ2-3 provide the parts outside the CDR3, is EAGVVQSPRYKIIEKKQPVAFWCNPISGHNTLYWYLQNLGQGPELLIRYENEEAVDDSQLPKDRFSAERLKGVDSTLKIQPAELGDSAVYLCASSRLGDTQYFGPGTRLTVL.

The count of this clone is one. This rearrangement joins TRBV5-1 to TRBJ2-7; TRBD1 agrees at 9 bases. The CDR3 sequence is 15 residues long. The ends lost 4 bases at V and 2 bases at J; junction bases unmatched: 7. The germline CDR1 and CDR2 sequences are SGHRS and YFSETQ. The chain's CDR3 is CASSPGTGTAYEQYF. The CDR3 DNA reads TGCGCCAGCAGCCCTGGGACAGGGACCGCCTACGAGCAGTACTTC.

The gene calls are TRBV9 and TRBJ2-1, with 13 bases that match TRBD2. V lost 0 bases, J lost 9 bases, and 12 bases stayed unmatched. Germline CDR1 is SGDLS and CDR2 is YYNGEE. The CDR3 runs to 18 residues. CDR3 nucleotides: TGTGCCAGCAGCGTAGCTGTTGGACTAGCGGGGGTACAAAGTGAGCAGTTCTTC. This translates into CASSVAVGLAGVQSEQFF. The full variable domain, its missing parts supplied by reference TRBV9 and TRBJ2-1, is DSGVTQTPKHLITATGQRVTLRCSPRSGDLSVYWYQQSLDQGLQFLIQYYNGEERAKGNILERFSAQQFPDLHSELNLSSLELGDSALYFCASSVAVGLAGVQSEQFFGPGTRLTVL.

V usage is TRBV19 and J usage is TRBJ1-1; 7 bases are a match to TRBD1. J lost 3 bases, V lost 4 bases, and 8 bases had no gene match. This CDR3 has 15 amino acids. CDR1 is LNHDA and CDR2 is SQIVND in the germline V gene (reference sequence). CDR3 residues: CASSRYRGRDTEAFF. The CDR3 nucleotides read TGTGCCAGTAGTAGATACAGGGGAAGGGACACTGAAGCTTTCTTT.

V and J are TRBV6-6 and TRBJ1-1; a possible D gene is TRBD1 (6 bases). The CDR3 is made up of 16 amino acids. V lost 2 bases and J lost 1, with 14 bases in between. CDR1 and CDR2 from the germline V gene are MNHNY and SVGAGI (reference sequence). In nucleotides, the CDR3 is TGTGCCAGCAGTTACATACAGGGTTCAGAGAACACTGAAGCTTTCTTT. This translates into CASSYIQGSENTEAFF.

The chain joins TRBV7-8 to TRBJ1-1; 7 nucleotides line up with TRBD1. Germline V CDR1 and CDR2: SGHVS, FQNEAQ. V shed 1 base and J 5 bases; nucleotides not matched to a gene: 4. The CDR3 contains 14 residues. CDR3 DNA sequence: TGTGCCAGCAGCTTAGAGGGGGCTCGAACTGAAGCTTTCTTT. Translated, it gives CASSLEGARTEAFF.

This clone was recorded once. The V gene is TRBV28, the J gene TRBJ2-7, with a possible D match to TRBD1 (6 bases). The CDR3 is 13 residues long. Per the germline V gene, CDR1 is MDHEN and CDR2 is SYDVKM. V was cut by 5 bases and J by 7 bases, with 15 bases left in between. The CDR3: CASSRTVNIEQYF. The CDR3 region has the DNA TGTGCCAGCAGTAGGACAGTAAATATAGAGCAGTACTTC.

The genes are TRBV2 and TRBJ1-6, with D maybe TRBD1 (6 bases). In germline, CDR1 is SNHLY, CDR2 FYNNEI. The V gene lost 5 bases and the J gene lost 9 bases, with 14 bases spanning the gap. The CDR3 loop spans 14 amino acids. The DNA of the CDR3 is TGTGCCAGCAGTTTGAGGACAGTCAGTTCACCCCTCCACTTT. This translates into CASSLRTVSSPLHF.

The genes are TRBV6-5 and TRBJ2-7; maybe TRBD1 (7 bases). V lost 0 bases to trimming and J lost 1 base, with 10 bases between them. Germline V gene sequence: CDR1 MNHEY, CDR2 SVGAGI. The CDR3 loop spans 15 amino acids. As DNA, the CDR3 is TGTGCCAGCAGTTACTCTCCAGGGGGGTCCTACGAGCAGTACTTC. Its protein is CASSYSPGGSYEQYF.

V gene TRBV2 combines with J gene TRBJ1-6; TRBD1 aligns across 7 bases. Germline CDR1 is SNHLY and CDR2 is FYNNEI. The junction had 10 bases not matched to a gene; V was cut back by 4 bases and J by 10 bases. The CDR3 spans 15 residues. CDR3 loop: CASSGFRDRGSPLHF. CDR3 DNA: TGTGCCAGCAGTGGATTTAGGGACAGAGGGTCACCCCTCCACTTT.

Here the CDR3 DNA reads TGCAGTGCTCAGACAGGGACGGGCTACACCTTC. It specifies CSAQTGTGYTF. The chain is built from TRBV20-1 and TRBJ1-2; 7 nucleotides align to TRBD1. CDR3 size: 11 residues. V was clipped by 5 bases and J by 8 bases; unmatched bases: 5. Germline V gene data show CDR1 as DFQATT and CDR2 as SNEGSKA (reference sequence).

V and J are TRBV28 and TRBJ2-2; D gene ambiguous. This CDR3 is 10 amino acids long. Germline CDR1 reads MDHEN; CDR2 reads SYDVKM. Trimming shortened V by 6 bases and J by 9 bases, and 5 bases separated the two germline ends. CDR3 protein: CASSDRELFF. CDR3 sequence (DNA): TGTGCCAGCAGCGACAGGGAGCTGTTTTTT.

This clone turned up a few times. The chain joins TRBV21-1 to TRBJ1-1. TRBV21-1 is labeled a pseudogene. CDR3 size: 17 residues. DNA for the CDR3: TGTGCCAGCAGCAAAGCCGAGGCGGGGGAGAAGAACACTGAAGCTTTCTTT. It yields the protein CASSKAEAGEKNTEAFF.

CDR3 protein: CASSLATRRTDTQYF. As DNA, the CDR3 is TGCGCCAGCAGCTTGGCCACGAGGCGTACAGATACGCAGTATTTT. The gene calls are TRBV5-1 and TRBJ2-3; unclear D gene. The V and J ends lost 0 bases and 3 bases respectively, with 11 bases between them. This CDR3 spans 15 amino acids. Looked up from germline, CDR1 is SGHRS and CDR2 is YFSETQ.

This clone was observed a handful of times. The CDR3 DNA follows: TGCGCCAGCAGCCAAGTGGCTGGGACTTTACCCTACGAGCAGTACTTC. Translating it yields CASSQVAGTLPYEQYF. J is TRBJ2-7 and V is TRBV4-1; perhaps TRBD2 as D (6 bases). The CDR3 is 16 residues long. Per the germline V gene, CDR1 is MGHRA and CDR2 is YSYEKL. The germline V and J ends were trimmed by 1 base and 2 bases, with 15 bases remaining between them.

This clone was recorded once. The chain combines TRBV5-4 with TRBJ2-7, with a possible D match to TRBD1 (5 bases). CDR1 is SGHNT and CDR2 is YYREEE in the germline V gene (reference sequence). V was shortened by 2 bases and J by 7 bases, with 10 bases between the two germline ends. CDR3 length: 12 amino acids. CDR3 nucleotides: TGTGCCAGCAGCTTTTCAGGGATTGAGCAGTACTTC. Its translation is CASSFSGIEQYF.

The CDR3 loop is CASRGEVQETQYF. For the CDR3, the DNA is TGTGCCAGCAGGGGGGAGGTCCAAGAGACCCAGTACTTC. The rearrangement joins TRBV12-3 or TRBV12-4 to TRBJ2-5, with D perhaps matching TRBD2 (6 bases). The CDR3 totals 13 residues. The ends were cut back, 6 bases at V and 1 base at J, with 9 bases in the middle.

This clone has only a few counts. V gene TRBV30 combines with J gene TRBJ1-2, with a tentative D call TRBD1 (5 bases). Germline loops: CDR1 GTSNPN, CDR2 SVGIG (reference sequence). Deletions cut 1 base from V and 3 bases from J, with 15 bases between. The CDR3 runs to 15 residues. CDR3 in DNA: TGTGCCTGGAGTGGGCTTTTCGGGGGAGACTATGGCTACACCTTC. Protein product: CAWSGLFGGDYGYTF.

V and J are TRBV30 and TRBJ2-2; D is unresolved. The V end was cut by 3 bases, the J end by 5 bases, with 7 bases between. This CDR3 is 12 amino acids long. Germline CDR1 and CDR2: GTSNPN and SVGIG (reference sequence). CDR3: CAWRDWTGELFF. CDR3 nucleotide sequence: TGTGCCTGGAGAGACTGGACCGGGGAGCTGTTTTTT.

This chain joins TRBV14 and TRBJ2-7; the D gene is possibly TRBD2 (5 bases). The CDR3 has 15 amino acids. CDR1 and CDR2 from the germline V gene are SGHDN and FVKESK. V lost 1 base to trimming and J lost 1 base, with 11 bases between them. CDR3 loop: CASSQGTWASYEQYF. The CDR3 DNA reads TGTGCCAGCAGCCAAGGGACTTGGGCGTCCTACGAGCAGTACTTC.

The CDR3 protein is CASSSRQAVKTQKQYF. The CDR3 nucleotides read TGTGCCAGCAGCTCAAGACAGGCCGTAAAGACTCAAAAGCAGTACTTC. The rearrangement uses TRBV27 and TRBJ2-7; maybe TRBD1 (6 bases). Germline lookup yields CDR1 MNHEY and CDR2 SMNVEV (reference sequence). V lost 6 bases to trimming and J lost 8 bases, with 26 bases between them. The CDR3 extends over 16 amino acids.

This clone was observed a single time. CDR3 residues: CASRRTGDSGNTIYF. The DNA of the CDR3 is TGCGCCAGCCGACGGACAGGAGACTCTGGAAACACCATATATTTT. The rearrangement uses TRBV5-1 and TRBJ1-3; 7 positions agree with TRBD1. Germline V gene data show CDR1 as SGHRS and CDR2 as YFSETQ. The V gene end was trimmed by 7 bases and the J gene end by 0 bases; junction bases not matched to a gene: 7. This CDR3 is built from 15 residues.

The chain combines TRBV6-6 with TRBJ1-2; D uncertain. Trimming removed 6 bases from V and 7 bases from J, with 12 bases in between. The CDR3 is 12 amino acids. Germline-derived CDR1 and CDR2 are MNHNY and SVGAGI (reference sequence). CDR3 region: CASRPGESGYTF. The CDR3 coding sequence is TGTGCCAGCAGACCCGGGGAGTCTGGCTACACCTTC.

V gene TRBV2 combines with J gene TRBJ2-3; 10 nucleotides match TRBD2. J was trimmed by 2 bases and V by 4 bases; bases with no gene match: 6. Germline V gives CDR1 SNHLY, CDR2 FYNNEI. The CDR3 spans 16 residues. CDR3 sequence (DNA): TGTGCCAGCAGTGGAGGCAGCGGGGGGGTCACAGATACGCAGTATTTT. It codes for CASSGGSGGVTDTQYF. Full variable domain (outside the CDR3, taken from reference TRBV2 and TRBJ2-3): EPEVTQTPSHQVTQMGQEVILRCVPISNHLYFYWYRQILGQKVEFLVSFYNNEISEKSEIFDDQFSVERPDGSNFTLKIRSTKLEDSAMYFCASSGGSGGVTDTQYFGPGTRLTVL.

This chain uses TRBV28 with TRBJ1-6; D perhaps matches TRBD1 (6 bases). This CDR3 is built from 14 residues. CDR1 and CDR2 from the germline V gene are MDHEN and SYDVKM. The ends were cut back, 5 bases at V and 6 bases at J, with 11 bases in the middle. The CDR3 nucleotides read TGTGCCAGCAGTAAAGGACAGATTAATTCACCCCTCCACTTT. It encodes CASSKGQINSPLHF.

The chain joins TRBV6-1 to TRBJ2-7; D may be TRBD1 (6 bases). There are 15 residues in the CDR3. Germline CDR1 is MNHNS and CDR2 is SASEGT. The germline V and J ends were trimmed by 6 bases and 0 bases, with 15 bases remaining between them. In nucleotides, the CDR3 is TGTGCCAGCAGCGCCTCGCAGGGGAGCTCCTACGAGCAGTACTTC. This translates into CASSASQGSSYEQYF.